This T cell receptor (beta chain) was recovered during a study of blood T cell repertoires in COVID-19. At the level of the study: COVID-19 samples, acute and convalescent, were from the United States, Italy and Spain. In each case, the material was cDNA or gDNA derived from T cells, B-cell-depleted T cells, or PBMCs.

The germline V gene encodes CDR1 SGHNT and CDR2 YENEEA. V lost 5 bases and J 5 bases, leaving 9 bases between the germline ends. The CDR3 has 13 amino acids. Per the study methods: Amplification with reference gene primers provided the estimates of nucleated cell counts. Some clones are missing from TCRdb's copy, which holds only in-frame ones; the method was immunoSEQ multiplex PCR. V and J calls and clone size follow that table, whereas D and trimming were derived from the DNA. Among tens of thousands of clones listed, around 79% were seen once. The sample taken for sequencing was peripheral blood. This chain uses TRBV11-3 with TRBJ2-2; D gene uncertain. The TCR sequence derives from a man aged 55 to 70 with active or convalescent COVID-19. The chain's CDR3 is CASSPAVTGELFF. In DNA form, the CDR3 reads TGTGCCAGCAGCCCGGCGGTTACCGGGGAGCTGTTTTTT.